One sample yielded the 31 T cell receptor beta chains listed below, sequenced in a study of beta chain features in type 1 diabetes. Of the isolated RNA, all was reverse transcribed, and so the sequenced material was expressed TCRB transcripts. The repertoire was sequenced with immunoSEQ multiplex PCR; TCRdb's copy has only in-frame clones and lacks some. The sample has about 350,000 clones, 15% to 20% seen once. Sequencing was done on a sample of naive CD4+ T cells from blood. The receptors here all came from a woman between 18 and 29 years old in good health.

This clone was counted between two and nine times. J is TRBJ1-2 and V is TRBV29-1; 7 positions agree with TRBD1. In germline, CDR1 is SQVTM, CDR2 ANQGSEA. The CDR3 sequence is 15 residues long. Losses at the gene ends were 8 bases for V and 1 base for J; bases not matched to a gene: 13. The CDR3 spells CSRAPWDSNNYGYTF. The CDR3 DNA reads TGCAGCCGCGCCCCATGGGACAGCAATAACTATGGCTACACCTTC.

The rearrangement joins TRBV5-1 to TRBJ1-2; no reliable D call. The germline V gene encodes CDR1 SGHRS and CDR2 YFSETQ. This CDR3 has 13 residues. Trimming took 3 bases from V and 5 from J, leaving 11 bases between them. The CDR3 loop reads CASSSLMKYGYTF. The CDR3, as DNA: TGCGCCAGCAGCTCGCTAATGAAGTATGGCTACACCTTC.

The V and J genes are TRBV7-2 and TRBJ2-1; possibly TRBD2 for D (5 bases). V was pared by 3 bases and J by 5 bases, with 14 bases between. The CDR3 contains 15 residues. Germline CDR1 SGHTA, CDR2 FQGNSA. The CDR3 is CASSFYQRRNNEQFF. The CDR3 DNA sequence: TGTGCCAGCAGCTTTTATCAGCGGAGGAACAATGAGCAGTTCTTC.

The V gene is TRBV19, the J gene TRBJ2-7; 12 bases map to TRBD2. J was trimmed by 6 bases and V by 4 bases; bases with no gene match: 10. The germline CDR1 and CDR2 sequences are LNHDA and SQIVND (reference sequence). The CDR3 loop spans 16 amino acids. CDR3 sequence: CASSTSSSGRAREQYF. The CDR3 region has the DNA TGTGCCAGTAGTACCTCCTCTAGCGGGAGGGCCCGCGAGCAGTACTTC.

The gene calls are TRBV5-1 and TRBJ2-7; 10 bases are a match to TRBD1. The V gene's germline CDR1 is SGHRS and CDR2 YFSETQ. With 6 bases clipped from V and 2 bases from J, the junction kept 2 bases outside the gene matches. The CDR3 sequence is 13 residues long. CDR3 coding DNA: TGCGCCAGCACCGGACAGGGGGCCTACGAGCAGTACTTC. Its protein is CASTGQGAYEQYF.

This clone was seen only a few times. J is TRBJ1-2 and V is TRBV2; 9 bases map to TRBD1. The CDR3 consists of 14 residues. Germline loops: CDR1 SNHLY, CDR2 FYNNEI. V lost 5 bases to trimming and J lost 7 bases; unmatched junction nucleotides: 8. In DNA form, the CDR3 reads TGTGCCAGCAGTATGGAAACAGGGGGCTTTGGCTACACCTTC. The encoded protein is CASSMETGGFGYTF.

The chain employs TRBV29-1 and TRBJ2-2, with a weak D call TRBD2 (5 bases). The length of the CDR3 is 13 residues. V was trimmed by 1 base and J by 5 bases, leaving 8 bases between them. The germline gives CDR1 SQVTM, CDR2 ANQGSEA. The DNA of the CDR3 is TGCAGCGTTGAAGTAGGGAGAACCGGGGAGCTGTTTTTT. Translating it yields CSVEVGRTGELFF.

In its sample, this clone was seen a few times. The V gene is TRBV7-2, the J gene TRBJ2-5; 7 bases match TRBD1. This CDR3 is 15 amino acids long. The germline CDR1 and CDR2 sequences are SGHTA and FQGNSA. The V segment lost 3 bases and the J segment 1 base; nucleotides outside the gene matches: 5. DNA of the CDR3: TGTGCCAGCAGCTTCCAGACAGGGACCCAAGAGACCCAGTACTTC. Translation gives CASSFQTGTQETQYF.

J is TRBJ2-5 and V is TRBV7-2, with 12 bases that match TRBD1. Looked up from germline, CDR1 is SGHTA and CDR2 is FQGNSA. This CDR3 has 16 residues. The ends lost 6 bases at V and 4 bases at J; junction bases unmatched: 9. The CDR3: CASRHPWDRGPETQYF. CDR3 coding DNA: TGTGCCAGCAGACACCCCTGGGACAGGGGGCCAGAGACCCAGTACTTC.

This clone was observed a handful of times. In the same sample, other DNA sequences code for this CDR3. The J gene is TRBJ1-6, the V gene TRBV2; 7 bases align to TRBD1. Germline V gene lookup returns CDR1 SNHLY and CDR2 FYNNEI. This CDR3 comprises 13 residues. The ends lost 4 bases at V and 6 bases at J; junction bases unmatched: 0. The CDR3 DNA reads TGTGCCAGCAGTGGACAGGGTAATTCACCCCTCCACTTT. Translating it yields CASSGQGNSPLHF. The variable domain in full, with the rest retrieved from reference TRBV2 and TRBJ1-6, is EPEVTQTPSHQVTQMGQEVILRCVPISNHLYFYWYRQILGQKVEFLVSFYNNEISEKSEIFDDQFSVERPDGSNFTLKIRSTKLEDSAMYFCASSGQGNSPLHFGNGTRLTVT.

The rearrangement uses TRBV30 and TRBJ1-5; 10 nucleotides match TRBD1. From germline, CDR1 is GTSNPN and CDR2 SVGIG (reference sequence). V lost 7 bases, J lost 4 bases, and 4 bases stayed unmatched. The CDR3 extends over 13 amino acids. As DNA, the CDR3 is TGTGCCTACGGACAGGGGGTGAATCAGCCCCAGCATTTT. Amino acid sequence: CAYGQGVNQPQHF.

The chain has TRBV28 and TRBJ2-3; TRBD1 aligns across 8 bases. V lost 10 bases, J lost 4 bases, and 10 bases stayed unmatched. CDR1 and CDR2 (germline): MDHEN, SYDVKM. There are 14 residues in the CDR3. CDR3 nucleotide sequence: TGTGCCACCTCAACAGGGGGGCCCCCAGATACGCAGTATTTT. It is translated as CATSTGGPPDTQYF.

This clone was observed a handful of times. The V call is TRBV10-3, the J call TRBJ2-7; 10 bases line up with TRBD1. Germline assignment: CDR1 ENHRY and CDR2 SYGVKD. The junction had 5 bases not matched to a gene; V was cut back by 7 bases and J by 2 bases. CDR3 length equals 14 residues. CDR3 sequence: CAITKGQGAYEQYF. CDR3 bases: TGTGCCATCACCAAAGGACAGGGGGCCTACGAGCAGTACTTC.

This clone was detected a few times. V and J are TRBV4-2 and TRBJ2-5, with TRBD2 matching 9 bases. CDR3 length equals 15 residues. The trim removed 1 base at V and 4 bases at J, leaving 4 bases unmatched. CDR1 is LGHNA and CDR2 is YNFKEQ in the germline V gene. The chain's CDR3 is CASSQGRGGSETQYF. The CDR3 nucleotides are TGTGCCAGCAGCCAAGGGCGGGGGGGCTCAGAGACCCAGTACTTC.

This clone appeared a few times. V gene TRBV2 combines with J gene TRBJ2-2, with 9 bases matching TRBD2. The J segment lost 2 bases and the V segment lost 10 bases, leaving 14 bases of the junction unmatched. The CDR3 length is 17 residues. Germline V CDR1 and CDR2: SNHLY, FYNNEI. In DNA, the CDR3 is TGTGCCATCCAGGGGCTAGCGGGGCTGAGAAACACCGGGGAGCTGTTTTTT. This translates into CAIQGLAGLRNTGELFF. The variable domain in full, completed from reference TRBV2 and TRBJ2-2, reads EPEVTQTPSHQVTQMGQEVILRCVPISNHLYFYWYRQILGQKVEFLVSFYNNEISEKSEIFDDQFSVERPDGSNFTLKIRSTKLEDSAMYFCAIQGLAGLRNTGELFFGEGSRLTVL.

In this sample, this clone turned up a few times. The chain combines TRBV5-1 with TRBJ2-1; 10 bases map to TRBD2. Germline V gives CDR1 SGHRS, CDR2 YFSETQ. This CDR3 contains 17 residues. The V segment lost 2 bases and the J segment 0 bases; nucleotides outside the gene matches: 5. The CDR3: CASSFTSGDFSYNEQFF. In DNA, the CDR3 is TGCGCCAGCAGCTTCACTAGCGGGGATTTCTCCTACAATGAGCAGTTCTTC.

The rearrangement links TRBV4-3 to TRBJ1-5, with D maybe TRBD1 (6 bases). The V end lost 0 bases, the J end lost 7 bases, and 13 bases lay between the germline ends. CDR1 is LGHNA, CDR2 YSLEER, per germline. The CDR3 has 15 amino acids. CDR3 residues: CASSQDRGGGQPQHF. CDR3 sequence (DNA): TGCGCCAGCAGCCAAGATCGGGGAGGGGGGCAGCCCCAGCATTTT.

In its sample, this clone was seen a few times. V gene TRBV2 combines with J gene TRBJ1-5; D may be TRBD1 (5 bases). This CDR3 is 14 amino acids long. Germline V gene lookup returns CDR1 SNHLY and CDR2 FYNNEI. V lost 3 bases and J lost 7, with 13 bases in between. CDR3 in DNA: TGTGCCAGCAGTGACAGGGCAGTAAGGCAGCCCCAGCATTTT. Translating it yields CASSDRAVRQPQHF.

This clone was found a few times. The genes are TRBV27 and TRBJ1-2, with 9 bases fitting TRBD1. V trimming: 5 bases; J trimming: 8 bases; junction bases outside the gene matches: 3. CDR1 and CDR2 (germline): MNHEY, SMNVEV (reference sequence). This CDR3 is 12 amino acids long. The CDR3 reads CASSVTGGGYTF. CDR3 bases: TGTGCCAGCAGTGTAACAGGGGGCGGCTACACCTTC.

The chain uses TRBV30 and TRBJ1-2; D gene uncertain. CDR3 length: 15 amino acids. The V and J ends lost 0 bases and 4 bases respectively, with 15 bases between them. Germline V lookup: CDR1 GTSNPN, CDR2 SVGIG (reference sequence). The CDR3 reads CAWSVLRNPGYGYTF. The CDR3 DNA sequence: TGTGCCTGGAGTGTCCTCAGGAACCCCGGCTATGGCTACACCTTC. Using reference TRBV30 and TRBJ1-2 for the parts outside the CDR3, the full variable domain is SQTIHQWPATLVQPVGSPLSLECTVEGTSNPNLYWYRQAAGRGLQLLFYSVGIGQISSEVPQNLSASRPQDRQFILSSKKLLLSDSGFYLCAWSVLRNPGYGYTFGSGTRLTVV.

This clone was counted between two and nine times. The CDR3 spells CASSQEGSGLGLGEQYF. CDR3 nucleotide sequence: TGCGCCAGCAGCCAAGAAGGTAGCGGACTCGGATTGGGCGAGCAGTACTTC. The chain joins TRBV4-1 to TRBJ2-7; tentative D call: TRBD2 (6 bases). The germline V gene has CDR1 MGHRA and CDR2 YSYEKL. Trimming removed 0 bases from V and 6 bases from J, with 21 bases in between. The CDR3 covers 17 residues.

V gene TRBV2 combines with J gene TRBJ2-1; perhaps TRBD1 as D (6 bases). The V gene lost 2 bases and the J gene lost 3 bases, with 8 bases spanning the gap. The germline V gene has CDR1 SNHLY and CDR2 FYNNEI. CDR3 length: 14 residues. CDR3 sequence reads: CASSESQGYNEQFF. CDR3 bases: TGTGCCAGCAGTGAATCACAGGGCTACAATGAGCAGTTCTTC.

The V gene is TRBV12-5, the J gene TRBJ2-1; 9 bases fit TRBD2. After removal of 0 bases from V and 7 bases from J, the junction contained 7 bases not matched to a gene. The CDR3 is 16 residues long. CDR1 LGHNT and CDR2 FRNRAP come from the germline V gene. This CDR3 reads CASGLVLAGGLNEQFF. CDR3 DNA sequence: TGTGCTAGTGGTTTGGTACTGGCGGGAGGGCTGAATGAGCAGTTCTTC.

This clone appeared a few times. In the same sample, other DNA sequences code for this CDR3. The rearrangement joins TRBV5-4 to TRBJ2-5; possible D gene TRBD1, 6 bases. There are 14 residues in the CDR3. The V gene lost 1 base and the J gene lost 1 base, with 8 bases spanning the gap. Germline CDR1 and CDR2: SGHNT and YYREEE (reference sequence). DNA of the CDR3: TGTGCCAGCAGCTTGAGCAGGGGCCAAGAGACCCAGTACTTC. It encodes CASSLSRGQETQYF.

This clone was picked up a small number of times. The rearrangement joins TRBV2 to TRBJ1-2, with a possible D match to TRBD1 (5 bases). V was pared by 2 bases and J by 2 bases, with 9 bases between. The CDR3 is 14 residues long. Germline loops: CDR1 SNHLY, CDR2 FYNNEI. CDR3 sequence (DNA): TGTGCCAGCAGTGAACAGGGAACCAACTATGGCTACACCTTC. As protein: CASSEQGTNYGYTF. The whole variable domain, filled in from reference TRBV2 and TRBJ1-2, reads EPEVTQTPSHQVTQMGQEVILRCVPISNHLYFYWYRQILGQKVEFLVSFYNNEISEKSEIFDDQFSVERPDGSNFTLKIRSTKLEDSAMYFCASSEQGTNYGYTFGSGTRLTVV.

Only a few counts were recorded for this clone. The chain recombines TRBV5-1 with TRBJ2-3; 8 bases are a match to TRBD2. Losses at the gene ends were 0 bases for V and 3 bases for J; bases not matched to a gene: 6. Germline V gene sequence: CDR1 SGHRS, CDR2 YFSETQ. CDR3 length: 16 residues. The CDR3 nucleotides are TGCGCCAGCAGCTTGGGGAGCGGGGGAATAACAGATACGCAGTATTTT. This encodes CASSLGSGGITDTQYF.

The chain links TRBV7-6 to TRBJ1-5; D unresolved. CDR1 is SGHVS, CDR2 FNYEAQ, per germline. Trimming left V 5 bases short and J 7 bases short, with 12 bases between. CDR3 size: 13 residues. The CDR3 DNA reads as TGTGCCAGCAGCCCCGGCGACGGGCAGCCCCAGCATTTT. Its protein product is CASSPGDGQPQHF. The whole variable domain, remainder taken from reference TRBV7-6 and TRBJ1-5, is GAGVSQSPRYKVTKRGQDVALRCDPISGHVSLYWYRQALGQGPEFLTYFNYEAQQDKSGLPNDRFSAERPEGSISTLTIQRTEQRDSAMYRCASSPGDGQPQHFGDGTRLSIL.

The gene calls are TRBV4-2 and TRBJ2-5, with 7 bases matching TRBD2. V trimming: 2 bases; J trimming: 4 bases; junction bases outside the gene matches: 4. The CDR3 is 14 residues long. Germline-derived CDR1 and CDR2 are LGHNA and YNFKEQ. CDR3 coding DNA: TGTGCCAGCAGCCAACCGGGAGGCGGAGAGACCCAGTACTTC. Translated: CASSQPGGGETQYF.

This clone was counted once. The V and J genes are TRBV5-4 and TRBJ2-7; 9 nucleotides line up with TRBD1. Germline lookup yields CDR1 SGHNT and CDR2 YYREEE (reference sequence). Trimming at V came to 4 bases and at J to 5 bases, leaving 10 bases not matched to a gene. CDR3 length equals 15 residues. CDR3 sequence (DNA): TGTGCCAGCAGCCCACCTCCGGGACAGGGCGACGAGCAGTACTTC. Encoded protein: CASSPPPGQGDEQYF.

The rearrangement links TRBV5-1 to TRBJ2-3, with a weak D call TRBD1 (5 bases). V was shortened by 7 bases and J by 0 bases, with 12 bases between the two germline ends. Germline loops: CDR1 SGHRS, CDR2 YFSETQ. The CDR3 covers 14 residues. CDR3 coding DNA: TGCGCCAGCGGTTCTCAGGGAAGCACAGATACGCAGTATTTT. It specifies CASGSQGSTDTQYF.

This clone was recorded a few times. The chain couples TRBV2 to TRBJ2-5; no firm D call. V was pared by 2 bases and J by 4 bases, with 8 bases between. Per the germline V gene, CDR1 is SNHLY and CDR2 is FYNNEI. This CDR3 region has 13 residues. The CDR3 bases are TGTGCCAGCAGTGAATTCCGTTCAGAGACCCAGTACTTC. Translation gives CASSEFRSETQYF. The full variable domain, rest sourced from reference TRBV2 and TRBJ2-5, is EPEVTQTPSHQVTQMGQEVILRCVPISNHLYFYWYRQILGQKVEFLVSFYNNEISEKSEIFDDQFSVERPDGSNFTLKIRSTKLEDSAMYFCASSEFRSETQYFGPGTRLLVL.